These 23 T cell receptor beta chains share one sample of origin, sequenced in a study of PD-L1 blockade in urothelial cancer. Sequenced by immunoSEQ multiplex PCR; TCRdb stores in-frame clones only, minus some. In the table there are around 92,000 clones, 89% of which are singletons. Time point indicated: pretreatment peripheral blood. Sequencing was performed on PBMCs, taken around atezolizumab (anti-PD-L1) treatment. These receptor sequences come from a woman at least 80 years old with urothelial cancer.

The V gene is TRBV30, the J gene TRBJ2-5; the D is unclear. Trimming stripped 8 bases from V and 5 bases from J, with 12 bases between. The V gene's germline CDR1 is GTSNPN and CDR2 SVGIG (reference sequence). This CDR3 has 11 residues. As DNA, the CDR3 is TGTGCCCCTCAAGAGATTGAGACCCAGTACTTC. As protein: CAPQEIETQYF.

The rearrangement uses TRBV5-1 and TRBJ2-3; a possible D gene is TRBD1 (5 bases). The CDR3 is 15 residues long. Germline V gene data show CDR1 as SGHRS and CDR2 as YFSETQ. The V end lost 0 bases, the J end lost 6 bases, and 14 bases lay between the germline ends. The CDR3 bases are TGCGCCAGCAGCTTGGAACAGGTCGCTGTGGATACGCAGTATTTT. It translates to CASSLEQVAVDTQYF.

The genes are TRBV6-1 and TRBJ1-1, with D perhaps matching TRBD1 (5 bases). In germline, CDR1 is MNHNS, CDR2 SASEGT. The CDR3 covers 15 residues. Trimming left V 2 bases short and J 5 bases short, with 15 bases between. The CDR3 region is CASSESGAGRTEAFF. The CDR3 coding sequence is TGTGCCAGCAGTGAAAGTGGGGCAGGGAGGACTGAAGCTTTCTTT.

This clone was seen just once. The genes are TRBV5-6 and TRBJ2-7, with 10 bases that match TRBD1. Germline loops: CDR1 SGHDT, CDR2 YYEEEE. The CDR3 has 15 amino acids. Unmatched junction bases numbered 9, after V lost 5 bases and J lost 4 bases. CDR3 DNA: TGTGCCAGCAGTTTCCGGGGGACAGGGGCGTACGAGCAGTACTTC. It codes for CASSFRGTGAYEQYF.

The count of this clone is one. V gene TRBV29-1 combines with J gene TRBJ1-1; D remains unclear. Trimming took off 7 bases at V and 4 bases at J, with 13 bases between the two ends. CDR3 length: 12 amino acids. Germline CDR1 is SQVTM and CDR2 is ANQGSEA. The CDR3 DNA follows: TGCAGCGGTTCAAAAGGAGGCACTGAAGCTTTCTTT. Protein product: CSGSKGGTEAFF.

This clone occurred once. The CDR3 sequence: CASSVAPLAGTGELFF. The CDR3 DNA reads as TGTGCCAGCAGCGTAGCCCCACTAGCGGGGACCGGGGAGCTGTTTTTT. V usage is TRBV9 and J usage is TRBJ2-2; 10 nucleotides agree with TRBD2. CDR1 is SGDLS, CDR2 YYNGEE, per germline. Losses at the gene ends were 0 bases for V and 5 bases for J; bases not matched to a gene: 4. The CDR3 has 16 amino acids.

The rearrangement joins TRBV10-2 to TRBJ2-7; 9 nucleotides agree with TRBD2. Trimming at V came to 6 bases and at J to 0 bases, leaving 18 bases not matched to a gene. This CDR3 has 19 residues. The V gene's germline CDR1 is WSHSY and CDR2 SAAADI. CDR3 DNA: TGCGCCAGCAGCGCAGCCATCGGACTAGCGACCAAACGCTCCTACGAGCAGTACTTC. Its translation: CASSAAIGLATKRSYEQYF.

This chain links TRBV28 with TRBJ1-3, with 8 positions matching TRBD1. Unmatched junction bases numbered 8, after V lost 5 bases and J lost 8 bases. Germline V CDR1 and CDR2: MDHEN, SYDVKM. The CDR3 consists of 14 residues. The CDR3 DNA follows: TGTGCCAGCAGTCCTAGACAGGGGAGGGACACCATATATTTT. It specifies CASSPRQGRDTIYF.

V gene TRBV7-8 combines with J gene TRBJ2-7; possibly TRBD1 for D (6 bases). The CDR3 extends over 15 amino acids. Trimming left V 2 bases short and J 2 bases short, with 13 bases between. CDR1 is SGHVS and CDR2 is FQNEAQ in the germline V gene. The CDR3 bases are TGTGCCAGCAGCTTACTCCGGGACACGACCTACGAGCAGTACTTC. Translated, it gives CASSLLRDTTYEQYF.

The chain couples TRBV9 to TRBJ1-2; 7 nucleotides align to TRBD1. The V segment lost 2 bases and the J segment 8 bases; nucleotides outside the gene matches: 9. Germline V gene sequence: CDR1 SGDLS, CDR2 YYNGEE. The CDR3 spans 14 residues. CDR3 sequence: CASSVMGDSIGYTF. In DNA, the CDR3 is TGTGCCAGCAGCGTCATGGGGGACAGTATAGGCTACACCTTC. The full variable domain, rest sourced from reference TRBV9 and TRBJ1-2, is DSGVTQTPKHLITATGQRVTLRCSPRSGDLSVYWYQQSLDQGLQFLIQYYNGEERAKGNILERFSAQQFPDLHSELNLSSLELGDSALYFCASSVMGDSIGYTFGSGTRLTVV.

A few counts support this clone. This sequence joins TRBV5-4 and TRBJ2-2; D is ambiguous. Germline V lookup: CDR1 SGHNT, CDR2 YYREEE (reference sequence). The length of the CDR3 is 14 residues. V lost 4 bases and J lost 0, with 7 bases in between. DNA of the CDR3: TGTGCCAGCAGCCCGGTTACGAACACCGGGGAGCTGTTTTTT. Protein product: CASSPVTNTGELFF.

This chain connects TRBV6-5 to TRBJ2-2; D may be TRBD2 (6 bases). CDR1 and CDR2 from the germline V gene are MNHEY and SVGAGI. This CDR3 spans 16 amino acids. V was pared by 0 bases and J by 4 bases, with 12 bases between. Written as DNA, the CDR3 is TGTGCCAGCAGTTACTCTTGGGACTTCGCCACCGGGGAGCTGTTTTTT. Its translation: CASSYSWDFATGELFF.

The chain has TRBV7-9 and TRBJ2-2, with 7 nucleotides matching TRBD1. This CDR3 has 17 residues. Germline-derived CDR1 and CDR2 are SEHNR and FQNEAQ (reference sequence). V shed 4 bases and J 6 bases; nucleotides not matched to a gene: 14. For the CDR3, the DNA is TGTGCCAGCAGCTCGAATACCAGGGGGTTCGGCTCCGGGGAGCTGTTTTTT. This gives the protein CASSSNTRGFGSGELFF.

The CDR3 is CASSRRLADYEQYF. The DNA of the CDR3 is TGTGCCAGTAGTAGGAGGCTAGCGGACTACGAGCAGTACTTC. The gene calls are TRBV19 and TRBJ2-7; 7 bases map to TRBD2. Germline-derived CDR1 and CDR2 are LNHDA and SQIVND (reference sequence). CDR3 length: 14 amino acids. V was clipped by 4 bases and J by 3 bases; unmatched bases: 6.

The gene calls are TRBV2 and TRBJ1-1; D might be TRBD1 (5 bases). Trimming took 8 bases from V and 4 from J, leaving 17 bases between them. CDR1 SNHLY and CDR2 FYNNEI come from the germline V gene. The CDR3 runs 14 residues. CDR3 in DNA: TGTGCCAGCTCGGGGGTTTCGGGGGGCACTGAAGCTTTCTTT. This codes for CASSGVSGGTEAFF.

The rearrangement links TRBV12-2 to TRBJ2-1; TRBD2, as called in the table, went unchecked against the DNA. TRBV12-2 has pseudogene status. This CDR3 is 16 amino acids long. CDR3 nucleotides: TGTGCAAGTCGCTTCCCGGACTACACACTTGGTCGTGAGCAGTTCTTC. Amino acids: CASRFPDYTLGREQFF.

This clone is a singleton in its sample. The chain couples TRBV5-1 to TRBJ2-1, with 13 bases lining up with TRBD2. The germline CDR1 and CDR2 sequences are SGHRS and YFSETQ. This CDR3 has 16 residues. V was clipped by 3 bases and J by 9 bases; unmatched bases: 9. As DNA, the CDR3 is TGCGCCAGCAGCTCAGGACTAGCGGGAGCGGTCGGTGAGCAGTTCTTC. Amino acids: CASSSGLAGAVGEQFF.

The chain combines TRBV7-9 with TRBJ1-2, with TRBD1 as a possible D gene (5 bases). Germline V gene lookup returns CDR1 SEHNR and CDR2 FQNEAQ (reference sequence). This CDR3 contains 14 residues. V was cut by 5 bases and J by 5 bases, with 15 bases left in between. The CDR3 protein is CASSNPPGGYGYTF. The CDR3 DNA reads as TGTGCCAGCAGCAACCCCCCCGGGGGGTATGGCTACACCTTC.

The V call is TRBV5-1, the J call TRBJ2-3; TRBD2 is a possible D gene (6 bases). There are 18 residues in the CDR3. Germline values: CDR1 SGHRS, CDR2 YFSETQ. The V and J ends lost 0 bases and 0 bases respectively, with 17 bases between them. CDR3 sequence: CASSLDLGGRISTDTQYF. For the CDR3, the DNA is TGCGCCAGCAGCTTGGATCTGGGGGGACGAATTAGCACAGATACGCAGTATTTT.

The rearrangement uses TRBV5-1 and TRBJ2-5; TRBD1 matches 9 bases. Germline V gene lookup returns CDR1 SGHRS and CDR2 YFSETQ. The CDR3 is 14 amino acids. The V and J ends lost 4 bases and 5 bases, in that order; junction bases with no gene match: 6. CDR3 sequence reads: CASSKQGARETQYF. The CDR3 region has the DNA TGCGCCAGCAGCAAACAGGGGGCGCGCGAGACCCAGTACTTC.

The chain uses TRBV14 and TRBJ1-2; no clear D. The V end was cut by 4 bases, the J end by 3 bases, with 12 bases between. CDR1 SGHDN and CDR2 FVKESK come from the germline V gene. This CDR3 has 14 amino acids. CDR3 residues: CASSPGQDYYGYTF. CDR3 DNA: TGTGCCAGCAGCCCCGGGCAGGACTACTATGGCTACACCTTC.

The chain carries TRBV5-4 and TRBJ2-1, with D hard to call. V dropped 8 bases and J dropped 0 bases, with 15 bases sitting between them. The CDR3 length is 15 residues. CDR1 SGHNT and CDR2 YYREEE come from the germline V gene (reference sequence). CDR3 in amino acids: CARTNPKSSYNEQFF. In nucleotides, the CDR3 is TGTGCCAGAACGAATCCCAAGAGCTCCTACAATGAGCAGTTCTTC.

The chain combines TRBV28 with TRBJ2-7, with 13 nucleotides matching TRBD2. From germline, CDR1 is MDHEN and CDR2 SYDVKM. The junction had 11 bases not matched to a gene; V was cut back by 5 bases and J by 7 bases. The CDR3 spans 16 residues. In DNA form, the CDR3 reads TGTGCCAGCAGTGGGGGACTAGCGGGACGCTTATTAGAGCAGTACTTC. Translation: CASSGGLAGRLLEQYF.